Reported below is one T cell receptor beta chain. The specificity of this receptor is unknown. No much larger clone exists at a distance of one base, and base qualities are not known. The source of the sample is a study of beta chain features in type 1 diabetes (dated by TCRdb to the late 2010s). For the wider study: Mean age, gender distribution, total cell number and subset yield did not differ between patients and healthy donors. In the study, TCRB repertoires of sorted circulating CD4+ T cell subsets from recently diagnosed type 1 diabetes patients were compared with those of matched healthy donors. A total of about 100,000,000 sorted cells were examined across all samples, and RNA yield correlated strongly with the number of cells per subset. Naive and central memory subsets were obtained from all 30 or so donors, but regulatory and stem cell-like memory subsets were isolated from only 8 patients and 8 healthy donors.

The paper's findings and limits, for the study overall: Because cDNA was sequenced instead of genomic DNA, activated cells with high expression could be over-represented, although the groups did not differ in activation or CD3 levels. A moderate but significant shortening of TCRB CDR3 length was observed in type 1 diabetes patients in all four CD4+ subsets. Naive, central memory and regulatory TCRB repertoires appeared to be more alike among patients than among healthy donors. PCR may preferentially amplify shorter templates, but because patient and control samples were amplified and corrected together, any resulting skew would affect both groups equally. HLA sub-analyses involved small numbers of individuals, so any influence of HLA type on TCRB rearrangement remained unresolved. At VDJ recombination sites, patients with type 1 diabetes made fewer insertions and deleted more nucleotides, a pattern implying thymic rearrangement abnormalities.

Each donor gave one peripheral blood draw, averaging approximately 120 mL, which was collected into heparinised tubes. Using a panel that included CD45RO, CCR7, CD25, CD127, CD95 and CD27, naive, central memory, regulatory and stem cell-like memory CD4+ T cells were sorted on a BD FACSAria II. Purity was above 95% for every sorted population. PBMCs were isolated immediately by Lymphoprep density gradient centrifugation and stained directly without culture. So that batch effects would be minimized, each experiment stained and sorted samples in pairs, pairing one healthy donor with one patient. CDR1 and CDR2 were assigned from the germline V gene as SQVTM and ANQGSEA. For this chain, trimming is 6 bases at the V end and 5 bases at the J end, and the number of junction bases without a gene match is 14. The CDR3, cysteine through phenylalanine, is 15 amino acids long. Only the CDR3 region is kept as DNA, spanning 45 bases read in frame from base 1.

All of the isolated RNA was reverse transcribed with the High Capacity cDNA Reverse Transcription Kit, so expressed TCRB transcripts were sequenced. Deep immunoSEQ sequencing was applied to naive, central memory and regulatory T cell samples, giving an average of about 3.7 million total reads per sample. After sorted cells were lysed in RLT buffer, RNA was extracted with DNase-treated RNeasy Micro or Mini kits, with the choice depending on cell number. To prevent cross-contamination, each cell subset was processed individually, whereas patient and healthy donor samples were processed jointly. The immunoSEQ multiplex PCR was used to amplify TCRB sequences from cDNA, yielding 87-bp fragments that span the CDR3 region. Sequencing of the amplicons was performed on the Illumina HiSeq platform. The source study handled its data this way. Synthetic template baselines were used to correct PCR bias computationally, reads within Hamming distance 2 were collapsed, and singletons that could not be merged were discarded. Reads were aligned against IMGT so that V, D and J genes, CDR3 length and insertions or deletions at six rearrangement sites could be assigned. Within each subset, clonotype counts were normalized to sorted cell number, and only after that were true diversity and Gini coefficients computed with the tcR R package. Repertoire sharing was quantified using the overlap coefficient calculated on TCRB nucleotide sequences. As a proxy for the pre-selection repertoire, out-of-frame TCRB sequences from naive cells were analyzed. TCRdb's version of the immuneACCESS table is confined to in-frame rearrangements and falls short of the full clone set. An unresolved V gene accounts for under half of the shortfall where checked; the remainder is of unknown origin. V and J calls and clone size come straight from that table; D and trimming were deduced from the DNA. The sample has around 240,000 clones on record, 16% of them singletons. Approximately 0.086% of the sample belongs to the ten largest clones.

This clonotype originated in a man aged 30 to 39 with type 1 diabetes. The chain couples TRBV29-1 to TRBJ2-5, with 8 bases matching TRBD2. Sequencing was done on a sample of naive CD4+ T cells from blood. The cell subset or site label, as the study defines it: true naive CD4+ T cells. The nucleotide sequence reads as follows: TGCAGCGTCTGCATCAATAGCGGGGAGGGGGAGACCCAGTACTTC. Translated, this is CSVCINSGEGETQYF.